Below, 10 T cell receptor beta chains from the same sample are listed, as sequenced in a study of blood T cell repertoires in COVID-19. Using immunoSEQ multiplex PCR, the repertoire was profiled, and TCRdb retains in-frame clones only, with some absent. The sample lists some 300,000 clones; around 91% were seen once. Source material: peripheral blood. These receptors came from a woman aged 40-49 years with COVID-19, enrolled during active disease.

The chain couples TRBV7-9 to TRBJ1-1, with 11 bases aligning to TRBD1. CDR3 length: 17 residues. Germline V gene sequence: CDR1 SEHNR, CDR2 FQNEAQ (reference sequence). V lost 5 bases, J lost 1 base, and 9 bases stayed unmatched. This chain's CDR3 is CASSPGGTGGKNTEAFF. The CDR3 DNA sequence: TGTGCCAGCAGCCCGGGCGGGACAGGGGGAAAGAACACTGAAGCTTTCTTT.

This clone was seen a handful of times. The genes are TRBV19 and TRBJ1-6, with 9 bases fitting TRBD1. CDR1 is LNHDA and CDR2 is SQIVND in the germline V gene (reference sequence). The CDR3 has 14 amino acids. With 7 bases clipped from V and 10 bases from J, the junction kept 8 bases outside the gene matches. The CDR3 sequence is CASTPDRGRSPLHF. The CDR3, as DNA: TGTGCCAGTACCCCGGACAGGGGTAGGTCACCCCTCCACTTT. Together with reference TRBV19 and TRBJ1-6, the CDR3 gives the full variable domain: DGGITQSPKYLFRKEGQNVTLSCEQNLNHDAMYWYRQDPGQGLRLIYYSQIVNDFQKGDIAEGYSVSREKKESFPLTVTSAQKNPTAFYLCASTPDRGRSPLHFGNGTRLTVT.

The rearrangement uses TRBV28 and TRBJ1-5, with 7 bases that match TRBD1. CDR1 is MDHEN, CDR2 SYDVKM, per germline. This CDR3 has 16 residues. V shed 4 bases, J shed 6 bases, and the junction held 12 bases outside the gene matches. CDR3 nucleotide sequence: TGTGCCAGCAGTTCCGTGACAGGGTGGTTGTTTCAGCCCCAGCATTTT. Translation: CASSSVTGWLFQPQHF.

The V call is TRBV7-2, the J call TRBJ1-2; 8 bases agree with TRBD1. Germline CDR1 reads SGHTA; CDR2 reads FQGNSA. The ends lost 7 bases at V and 5 bases at J; junction bases unmatched: 9. This CDR3 spans 14 amino acids. CDR3 coding DNA: TGTGCCAGCACTTCAGGGGGCTACGCATATGGCTACACCTTC. It is translated as CASTSGGYAYGYTF.

The chain is built from TRBV28 and TRBJ2-7; a possible D gene is TRBD1 (5 bases). V was clipped by 3 bases and J by 3 bases, with 12 bases between them. CDR3 length: 14 amino acids. Germline assignment: CDR1 MDHEN and CDR2 SYDVKM. The CDR3 protein is CASSFPDRNYEQYF. CDR3 DNA sequence: TGTGCCAGCAGTTTCCCCGACAGAAACTACGAGCAGTACTTC.

The chain links TRBV19 to TRBJ1-5; D gene ambiguous. Between the trimmed V and J ends, which lost 1 base and 3 bases, there was a span of 13 bases. The CDR3 runs to 16 residues. Germline V gene lookup returns CDR1 LNHDA and CDR2 SQIVND (reference sequence). The CDR3, as DNA: TGTGCCAGTAGTATAGGTCCTAGGAACCCCAATCAGCCCCAGCATTTT. It specifies CASSIGPRNPNQPQHF.

The chain employs TRBV29-1 and TRBJ1-2, with TRBD1 as a possible D gene (5 bases). Germline values: CDR1 SQVTM, CDR2 ANQGSEA. The V end lost 5 bases, the J end lost 4 bases, and 17 bases lay between the germline ends. CDR3 length equals 14 residues. In nucleotides, the CDR3 is TGCAGCGTTCCCCATGGAGGGAGGGGCTATGGCTACACCTTC. Encoded protein: CSVPHGGRGYGYTF.

CDR3 coding DNA: TGTGCCAGCACCCCTTTCCGGCAGCGGGGCACAGATACGCAGTATTTT. This sequence encodes CASTPFRQRGTDTQYF. This sequence joins TRBV28 and TRBJ2-3; possible D gene TRBD2, 6 bases. The CDR3 loop spans 16 amino acids. Between the trimmed V and J ends, which lost 7 bases and 1 base, there was a span of 18 bases. In germline, CDR1 is MDHEN, CDR2 SYDVKM.

This chain connects TRBV6-6 to TRBJ2-1; TRBD2 matches 7 bases. Per germline, CDR1 MNHNY and CDR2 SVGAGI (reference sequence). With 3 bases clipped from V and 4 bases from J, the junction kept 6 bases outside the gene matches. The CDR3 has 15 amino acids. CDR3 sequence: CASSYLASGYNEQFF. In nucleotides, the CDR3 is TGTGCCAGCAGTTATTTGGCTAGCGGTTACAATGAGCAGTTCTTC.

V and J are TRBV18 and TRBJ2-1, with 16 nucleotides matching TRBD2. The CDR3 has 19 residues. CDR1 KGHSH and CDR2 LQKENI come from the germline V gene. The V gene end was trimmed by 3 bases and the J gene end by 5 bases; junction bases not matched to a gene: 10. The CDR3 bases are TGTGCCAGCTCACCGGGACTAGCGGGAGGGACAAGAGAGGACAATGAGCAGTTCTTC. This encodes CASSPGLAGGTREDNEQFF.